Listed below are T cell receptor beta chains from one sample, sequenced in a study of T cells in Graves' hyperthyroidism and ophthalmopathy. TCRdb called the multiplex PCR reads again in MiXCR, with one record for every CDR3 protein. The table records 550,000 to 650,000 distinct CDR3 sequences, approximately 15% of them present only once. What was sequenced was blood. These receptors originate from a woman aged 25 to 39 with Graves' hyperthyroidism that later progressed to Graves' ophthalmopathy. CDR3s include the opening cysteine and the closing phenylalanine or tryptophan. The D gene is left open where the match is weak. The size entry is marked missing in some rows and otherwise reads once, few, many or a size class.

clone_size j_call d_call v_call cdr3_aa cdr3_nt
NA TRBJ2-3 TRBD2 TRBV27 CASSLLGLAGGGGRNTQYF TGTGCCAGCAGTCTCCTCGGACTAGCGGGAGGTGGAGGTCGGAATACGCAGTATTTT
many TRBJ2-3 TRBD2 TRBV20-1 CSATLAGVLDTQYF TGCAGTGCTACTCTAGCGGGGGTGCTAGATACGCAGTATTTT
NA TRBJ1-1 TRBD1 TRBV29-1 CSAGTGRLNTEAFF TGCAGCGCCGGGACAGGGAGATTGAACACTGAAGCTTTCTTT
many TRBJ1-2 NA TRBV5-1 CASSPWGANYGYTF TGCGCCAGCAGCCCGTGGGGCGCTAACTATGGCTACACCTTC
many TRBJ2-3 TRBD1 TRBV12-3/TRBV12-4 CASSQFLRWGDRGTDTQYF TGTGCCAGCAGTCAATTCCTTCGTTGGGGGGACAGGGGCACAGATACGCAGTATTTT
NA TRBJ1-2 NA TRBV20-1 CSASFYRENYGYTF TGCAGTGCTAGCTTCTACAGGGAGAACTATGGCTACACCTTC
many TRBJ2-7 NA TRBV7-9 CASSLIAVDRIYEQYF TGTGCCAGCAGCTTAATAGCCGTCGACAGAATCTACGAGCAGTACTTC
many TRBJ2-7 NA TRBV2 CASSDRGVAPYEQYF TGTGCCAGCAGTGATCGGGGAGTTGCACCCTACGAGCAGTACTTC
few TRBJ2-7 TRBD1 TRBV5-5 CASSQQRTGSYEQYF TGTGCCAGCAGCCAGCAACGGACAGGGTCCTACGAGCAGTACTTC
many TRBJ2-5 NA TRBV12-3/TRBV12-4 CASSFNRDETQYF TGTGCCAGCAGTTTCAACAGGGATGAGACCCAGTACTTC
many TRBJ1-5 TRBD1 TRBV7-9 CASSSTGASNQPQHF TGTGCCAGCAGCTCGACAGGGGCTAGCAATCAGCCCCAGCATTTT
many TRBJ2-2 TRBD1 TRBV9 CASSTRTGTGELFF TGTGCCAGCAGCACCCGGACAGGTACCGGGGAGCTGTTTTTT
many TRBJ2-1 NA TRBV5-1 CASSLGGNSYNEQFF TGCGCCAGCAGCTTGGGCGGGAACTCCTACAATGAGCAGTTCTTC
many TRBJ2-1 NA TRBV13 CASSPSERYNEQFF TGTGCCAGCAGCCCCTCTGAGAGGTACAATGAGCAGTTCTTC
many TRBJ2-7 TRBD1 TRBV15 CATSRDRSGTGGSEQYF TGTGCCACCAGCAGAGATCGTTCCGGGACAGGGGGTTCCGAGCAGTACTTC
many TRBJ2-1 TRBD2 TRBV6-1 CASSSSGSTHNEQFF TGTGCCAGCAGTTCTAGCGGGAGCACCCACAATGAGCAGTTCTTC
many TRBJ2-7 TRBD2 TRBV20-1 CSPLGEGSSYEQYF TGCAGTCCCCTAGGGGAGGGGAGCTCCTACGAGCAGTACTTC
NA TRBJ2-1 NA TRBV19 CASSVSGVDEQFF TGTGCCAGTAGTGTGTCAGGGGTCGATGAGCAGTTCTTC
many TRBJ1-1 NA TRBV5-8 CASSPRTGEAFF TGTGCCAGCAGCCCCAGGACCGGGGAAGCTTTCTTT
many TRBJ1-1 NA TRBV6-2/TRBV6-3 CASSLTSNQLMNTEAFF TGTGCCAGCAGCCTGACCTCAAACCAGCTAATGAACACTGAAGCTTTCTTT
few TRBJ2-7 TRBD2 TRBV7-2 CASSLLPPGLGYEQYF TGTGCCAGCAGCCTTCTCCCCCCCGGACTAGGCTACGAGCAGTACTTC
NA TRBJ2-3 NA TRBV20-1 CSAERSDSTDTQYF TGCAGTGCTGAGAGGTCAGACAGCACAGATACGCAGTATTTT
many TRBJ2-3 TRBD2 TRBV7-2 CASSPSGVTDTQYF TGTGCCAGCAGCCCAAGCGGGGTTACAGATACGCAGTATTTT
many TRBJ2-5 TRBD1 TRBV12-3/TRBV12-4 CASGKGDRAETQYF TGTGCCAGCGGGAAGGGGGACAGGGCGGAGACCCAGTACTTC
few TRBJ2-3 TRBD1 TRBV30 CASLQGATDTQYF TGTGCCAGTCTACAGGGGGCGACAGATACGCAGTATTTT
few TRBJ2-5 NA TRBV5-1 CASSLAGGMGAETQYF TGCGCCAGCAGCTTGGCCGGGGGGATGGGGGCCGAGACCCAGTACTTC
many TRBJ2-1 TRBD2 TRBV19 CATSVGTSGKGYNEQFF TGTGCCACCTCTGTCGGAACGAGCGGGAAAGGGTACAATGAGCAGTTCTTC
few TRBJ2-5 NA TRBV4-1 CASSQGQVLQETQYF TGCGCCAGCAGCCAAGGACAGGTCCTTCAAGAGACCCAGTACTTC
many TRBJ1-2 NA TRBV6-2/TRBV6-3 CASSPTGGGYTF TGTGCCAGCAGCCCTACAGGCGGTGGCTACACCTTC
few TRBJ1-3 TRBD1 TRBV5-1 CASSSLTGELGNTIYF TGCGCCAGCAGCTCCCTGACAGGGGAACTAGGAAACACCATATATTTT
many TRBJ2-7 NA TRBV2 CASSWEGSYEQYF TGTGCCAGCAGTTGGGAAGGATCCTACGAGCAGTACTTC
few TRBJ2-7 TRBD1 TRBV20-1 CSARDDRGLYEQYF TGCAGTGCTAGAGACGATAGGGGGCTCTACGAGCAGTACTTC
many TRBJ1-1 TRBD1 TRBV20-1 CSASPGTGTTEAFF TGCAGTGCTAGCCCCGGGACAGGGACCACTGAAGCTTTCTTT
many TRBJ2-7 TRBD2 TRBV20-1 CSATSGRAFDEQYF TGCAGTGCGACCAGCGGGAGGGCCTTCGACGAGCAGTACTTC
many TRBJ1-2 TRBD1 TRBV14 CASSQHIQGAGGYTF TGTGCCAGCAGCCAACATATCCAGGGGGCTGGAGGCTACACCTTC
many TRBJ1-2 TRBD1 TRBV5-1 CASSLGDRGYGYTF TGCGCCAGCAGCTTGGGGGACAGGGGGTATGGCTACACCTTC
NA TRBJ2-7 TRBD1 TRBV27 CASSFATGNKQYF TGTGCCAGCAGTTTCGCGACAGGGAACAAGCAGTACTTC
many TRBJ2-7 NA TRBV12-3/TRBV12-4 CASSLSSMGGHEQYF TGTGCCAGCAGTTTAAGCAGCATGGGGGGCCACGAGCAGTACTTC
NA TRBJ1-5 TRBD1 TRBV28 CASSQPTGFDNQPQHF TGTGCCAGCAGCCAGCCGACAGGGTTTGACAATCAGCCCCAGCATTTT
NA TRBJ1-3 NA TRBV10-3 CAISGGGPGNTIYF TGTGCCATCAGTGGGGGGGGACCTGGAAACACCATATATTTT
many TRBJ2-7 TRBD1 TRBV11-2 CASSKGQGPYEQYF TGTGCCAGCAGCAAGGGACAGGGGCCCTACGAGCAGTACTTC
many TRBJ2-5 NA TRBV7-8 CASSLFAGQETQYF TGTGCCAGCAGCTTATTTGCAGGGCAAGAGACCCAGTACTTC
many TRBJ2-3 NA TRBV27 CASSLRGGTDTQYF TGTGCCAGCAGTTTGAGGGGAGGAACAGATACGCAGTATTTT
few TRBJ2-1 TRBD1 TRBV28 CASRLTGPNEQFF TGTGCCAGCAGATTGACAGGGCCCAATGAGCAGTTCTTC